Here is one TCR beta chain with its context. These data are taken from a study of early T cells in non-severe SARS-CoV-2 infection. Study context: Whole-blood bulk RNA, unsorted, was sequenced, and chains were unpaired.

Each cDNA molecule carried a unique molecular identifier. MiXCR was run by TCRdb on the 5' RACE reads, yielding one entry per CDR3 protein. There are some 120,000 distinct CDR3 sequences in the sample; 14% to 15% occur only once, and about a fifth lies in the top ten. The germline V gene has CDR1 SQVTM and CDR2 ANQGSEA. Trimming removed 6 bases at V and 3 bases at J, with 6 bases between. This CDR3 contains 11 residues. The specimen was whole blood. The clonotype comes from an adult who was a healthcare worker with PCR-confirmed SARS-CoV-2 infection or an uninfected control (not recorded which). V gene TRBV29-1 combines with J gene TRBJ2-1; no firm D call. The CDR3 spells CSVSRYNEQFF. CDR3 bases: TGCAGCGTCTCCCGCTACAATGAGCAGTTCTTC.